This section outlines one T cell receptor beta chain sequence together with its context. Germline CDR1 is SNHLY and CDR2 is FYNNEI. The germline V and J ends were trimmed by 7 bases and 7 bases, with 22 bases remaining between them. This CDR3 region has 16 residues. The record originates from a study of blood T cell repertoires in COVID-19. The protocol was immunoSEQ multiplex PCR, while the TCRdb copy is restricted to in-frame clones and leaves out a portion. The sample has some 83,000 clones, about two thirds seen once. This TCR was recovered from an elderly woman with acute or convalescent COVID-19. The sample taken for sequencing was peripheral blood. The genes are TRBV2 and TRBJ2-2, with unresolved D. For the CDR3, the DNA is TGTGCCAGCACCCCCCAAGCATCGGGTTCTGACGGGGAGCTGTTTTTT. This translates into CASTPQASGSDGELFF.